A selection of T cell receptor beta chains follows, all from one sample in a study of blood T cells in healthy people across ages. Using its own MiXCR run on the 5' RACE reads, TCRdb lists one record per CDR3 protein. The sample holds hundreds of thousands of distinct CDR3 sequences, around two thirds seen once. The sample taken for sequencing was blood. The receptors stem from a man aged 25-45 years in good health. CDR3s include the opening cysteine and the closing phenylalanine or tryptophan. Fields, in order: J gene, clone size, V gene, CDR3 protein. A row's size may be missing; if present it is once, few, many or a size class.

TRBJ2-3 few TRBV20-1 CSGEGPERRTQYF
TRBJ2-6 - TRBV28 CASSFGEGAGANVLTF
TRBJ2-1 - TRBV7-3 CASSLTGSGGPARYNEQFF
TRBJ1-1 - TRBV4-3 CASSQVAGNTEAFF
TRBJ2-4 few TRBV6-2/TRBV6-3 CASGKNIQYF
TRBJ2-5 - TRBV30 CAWSVIISGPETQYF
TRBJ2-5 - TRBV6-2/TRBV6-3 CASSYSKDTGETQYF
- - TRBV10-3 CAISNTGVGEPGNIQYF
TRBJ2-1 few TRBV4-3 CASSQALAGSSYNEQFF
- - TRBV5-1 CASSFYREETQYF
TRBJ2-1 - TRBV6-1 CASSVVGRASYNEQFF
TRBJ2-3 few TRBV5-1 CASSPRRGTDTQYF
TRBJ2-1 - TRBV12-3/TRBV12-4 CASSPTRGQGYNEQFF
TRBJ1-2 - TRBV12-3/TRBV12-4 CASSSPDRVVHGYTF
TRBJ2-1 - TRBV28 CATCPSSINEQFF
- - TRBV7-3 CASSLTPSGGASLATQYF
TRBJ2-3 few TRBV6-6 CASTLSGDTQYF
TRBJ2-7 few TRBV5-1 CASSLVPQGGEQYF
TRBJ2-1 - TRBV20-1 CSVPKLGADNEQFF
TRBJ1-6 few TRBV2 CASSEMTENSPLHF
TRBJ2-1 - TRBV28 CASSGRTSGSFREQFF
TRBJ1-2 few TRBV7-2 CASSLGLGAEGYTF
TRBJ2-4 - TRBV6-4 CASSDGDKCEEGKNIQYF
TRBJ2-2 - TRBV7-3 CASSQRGGTGELFF
TRBJ2-7 few TRBV4-3 CASSQDRVRSYEQYF
TRBJ2-5 once TRBV20-1 CSTRLAGALAGETQYF
- - TRBV7-3 CASSFARDRGLLAKNIQYF
TRBJ2-7 - TRBV29-1 CSVFLRSYEQYF
TRBJ2-3 - TRBV7-2 CASSLVDWDTQYF
TRBJ2-3 few TRBV4-2 CASSQGAVDTQYF
TRBJ2-2 few TRBV6-4 CASSLYSGGANTGELFF
TRBJ2-5 - TRBV29-1 CSATGVGGGQETQYF
TRBJ2-1 - TRBV20-1 CSAEFGTSGGGNEQFF
TRBJ2-7 few TRBV20-1 CSARGDLPYEQYF
TRBJ2-7 few TRBV29-1 CSVEESGYEQYF
TRBJ2-3 - TRBV12-3/TRBV12-4 CASSRPSGGFTDTQYF
TRBJ2-5 - TRBV4-2 CASSPPTARGAQETQYF
TRBJ1-2 - TRBV2 CASSEEVGGGYTF
TRBJ1-4 - TRBV6-5 CASSYSRTGEREKLFF
TRBJ2-2 - TRBV10-3 CAISERGGQLNTGELFF
TRBJ1-4 - TRBV24-1 CATSDNGPDRGLTNEKLFF
TRBJ2-3 - TRBV3-1 CASSQVTRLSTDTQYF
TRBJ2-6 few TRBV29-1 CSVVTTGPPTSGANVLTF